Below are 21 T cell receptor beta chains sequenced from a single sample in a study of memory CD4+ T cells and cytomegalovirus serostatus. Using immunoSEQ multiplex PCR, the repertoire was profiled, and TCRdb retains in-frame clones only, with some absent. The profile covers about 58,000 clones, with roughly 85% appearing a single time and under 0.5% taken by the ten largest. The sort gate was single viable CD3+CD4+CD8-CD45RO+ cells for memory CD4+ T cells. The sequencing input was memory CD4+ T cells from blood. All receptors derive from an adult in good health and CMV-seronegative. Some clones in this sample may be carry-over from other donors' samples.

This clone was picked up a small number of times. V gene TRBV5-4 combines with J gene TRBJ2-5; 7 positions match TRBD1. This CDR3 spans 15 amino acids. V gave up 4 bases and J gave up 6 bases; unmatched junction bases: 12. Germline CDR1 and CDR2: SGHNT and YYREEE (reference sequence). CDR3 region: CASSLPSGGGKTQYF. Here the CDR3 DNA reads TGTGCCAGCAGCCTACCCTCAGGGGGTGGGAAGACCCAGTACTTC.

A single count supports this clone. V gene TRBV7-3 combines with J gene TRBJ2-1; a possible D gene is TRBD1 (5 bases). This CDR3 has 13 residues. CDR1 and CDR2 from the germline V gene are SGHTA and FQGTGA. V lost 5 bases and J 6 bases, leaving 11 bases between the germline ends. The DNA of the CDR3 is TGTGCCAGCAGCCCATACAGGATCAATGAGCAGTTCTTC. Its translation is CASSPYRINEQFF. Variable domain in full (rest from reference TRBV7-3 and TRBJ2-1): GAGVSQTPSNKVTEKGKYVELRCDPISGHTALYWYRQSLGQGPEFLIYFQGTGAADDSGLPNDRFFAVRPEGSVSTLKIQRTERGDSAVYLCASSPYRINEQFFGPGTRLTVL.

This CDR3 reads CASSSERARYEQYF. CDR3 sequence (DNA): TGTGCCAGCAGTTCTGAAAGGGCGAGGTACGAGCAGTACTTC. The chain carries TRBV28 and TRBJ2-7; D gene ambiguous. Between the trimmed V and J ends, which lost 4 bases and 4 bases, there was a span of 14 bases. This CDR3 contains 14 residues. Germline assignment: CDR1 MDHEN and CDR2 SYDVKM.

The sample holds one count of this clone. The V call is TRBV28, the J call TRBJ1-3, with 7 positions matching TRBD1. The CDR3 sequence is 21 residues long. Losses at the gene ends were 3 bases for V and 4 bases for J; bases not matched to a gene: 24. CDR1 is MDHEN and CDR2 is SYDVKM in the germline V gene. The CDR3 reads CASSFFFSRDSLGKGGNTIYF. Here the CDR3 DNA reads TGTGCCAGCAGTTTCTTCTTCTCTCGGGACAGCTTAGGAAAAGGGGGAAACACCATATATTTT.

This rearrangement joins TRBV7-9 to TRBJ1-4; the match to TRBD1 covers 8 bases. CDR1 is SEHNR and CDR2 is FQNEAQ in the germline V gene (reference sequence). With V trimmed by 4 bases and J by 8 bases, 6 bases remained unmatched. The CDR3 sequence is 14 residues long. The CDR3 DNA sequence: TGTGCCAGCAGCTCACCACAGGGGGTGGAAAAACTGTTTTTT. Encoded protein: CASSSPQGVEKLFF.

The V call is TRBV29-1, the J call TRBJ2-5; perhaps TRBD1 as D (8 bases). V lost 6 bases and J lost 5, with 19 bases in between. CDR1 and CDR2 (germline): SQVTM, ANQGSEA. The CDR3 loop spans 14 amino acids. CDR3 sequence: CSVETGEGRETQYF. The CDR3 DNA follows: TGCAGCGTCGAGACAGGGGAGGGAAGGGAGACCCAGTACTTC.

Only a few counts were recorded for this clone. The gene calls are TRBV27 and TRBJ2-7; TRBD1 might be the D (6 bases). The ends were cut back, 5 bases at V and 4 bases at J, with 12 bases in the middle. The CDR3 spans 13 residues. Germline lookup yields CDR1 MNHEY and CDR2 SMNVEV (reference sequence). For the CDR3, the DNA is TGTGCCAGCAGTCCCGGACAGATTTACGAGCAGTACTTC. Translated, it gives CASSPGQIYEQYF.

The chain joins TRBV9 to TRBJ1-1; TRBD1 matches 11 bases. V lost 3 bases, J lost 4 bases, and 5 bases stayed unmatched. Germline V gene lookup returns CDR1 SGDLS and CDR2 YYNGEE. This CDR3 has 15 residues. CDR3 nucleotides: TGTGCCAGCAGCGGGACAGGGGGCCAAACCACTGAAGCTTTCTTT. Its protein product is CASSGTGGQTTEAFF.

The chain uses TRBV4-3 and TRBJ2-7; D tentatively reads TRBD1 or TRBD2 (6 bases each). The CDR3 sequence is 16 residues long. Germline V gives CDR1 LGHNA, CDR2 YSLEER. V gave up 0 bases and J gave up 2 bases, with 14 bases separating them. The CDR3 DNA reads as TGCGCCAGCAGCCAAGATATAGGGGGGAGTACCTACGAGCAGTACTTC. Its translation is CASSQDIGGSTYEQYF.

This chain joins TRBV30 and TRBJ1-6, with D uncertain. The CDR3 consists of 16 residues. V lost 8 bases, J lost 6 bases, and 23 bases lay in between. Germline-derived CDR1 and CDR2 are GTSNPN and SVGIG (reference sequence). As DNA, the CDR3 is TGTGCCCGCAAATCCGGGTCACGAGGCGGTAATTCACCCCTCCACTTT. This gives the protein CARKSGSRGGNSPLHF.

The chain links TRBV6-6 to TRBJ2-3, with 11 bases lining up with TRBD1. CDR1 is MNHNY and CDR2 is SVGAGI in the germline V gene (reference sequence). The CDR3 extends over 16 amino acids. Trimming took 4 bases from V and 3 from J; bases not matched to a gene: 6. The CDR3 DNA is TGTGCCAGCAGTTCGTCTGGACAGGGGGCAACAGATACGCAGTATTTT. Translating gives CASSSSGQGATDTQYF.

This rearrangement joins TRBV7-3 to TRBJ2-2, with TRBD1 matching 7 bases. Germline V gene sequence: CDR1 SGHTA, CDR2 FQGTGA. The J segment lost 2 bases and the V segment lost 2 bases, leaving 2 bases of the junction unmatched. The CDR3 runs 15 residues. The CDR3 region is CASSLSGGNTGELFF. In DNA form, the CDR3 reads TGTGCCAGCAGCTTATCAGGGGGAAACACCGGGGAGCTGTTTTTT.

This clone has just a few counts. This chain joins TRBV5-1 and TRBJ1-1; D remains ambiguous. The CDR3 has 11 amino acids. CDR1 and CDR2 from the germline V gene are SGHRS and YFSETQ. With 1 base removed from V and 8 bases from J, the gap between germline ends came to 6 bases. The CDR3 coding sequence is TGCGCCAGCAGCTTGAATCAGGAAGCTTTCTTT. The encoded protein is CASSLNQEAFF.

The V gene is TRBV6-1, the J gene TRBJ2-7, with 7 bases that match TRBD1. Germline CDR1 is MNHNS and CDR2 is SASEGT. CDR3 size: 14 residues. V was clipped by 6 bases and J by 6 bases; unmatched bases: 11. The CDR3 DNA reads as TGTGCCAGCAGACCGGGACAGCACATTTCCGAGCAGTACTTC. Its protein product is CASRPGQHISEQYF.

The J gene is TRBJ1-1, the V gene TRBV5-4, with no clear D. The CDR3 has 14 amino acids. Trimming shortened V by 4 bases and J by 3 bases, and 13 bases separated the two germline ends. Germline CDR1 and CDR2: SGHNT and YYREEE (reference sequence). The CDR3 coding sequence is TGTGCCAGCAGCCCGTCCCGGTTGGACACTGAAGCTTTCTTT. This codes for CASSPSRLDTEAFF. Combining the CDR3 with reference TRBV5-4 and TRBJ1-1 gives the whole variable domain ETGVTQSPTHLIKTRGQQVTLRCSSQSGHNTVSWYQQALGQGPQFIFQYYREEENGRGNFPPRFSGLQFPNYSSELNVNALELDDSALYLCASSPSRLDTEAFFGQGTRLTVV.

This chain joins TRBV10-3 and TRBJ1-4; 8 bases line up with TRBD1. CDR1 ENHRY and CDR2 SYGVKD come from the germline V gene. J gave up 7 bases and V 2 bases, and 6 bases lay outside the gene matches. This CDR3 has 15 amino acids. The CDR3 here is CAISEADRGTEKLFF. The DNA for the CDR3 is TGTGCCATCAGTGAGGCCGACAGGGGTACTGAAAAACTGTTTTTT.

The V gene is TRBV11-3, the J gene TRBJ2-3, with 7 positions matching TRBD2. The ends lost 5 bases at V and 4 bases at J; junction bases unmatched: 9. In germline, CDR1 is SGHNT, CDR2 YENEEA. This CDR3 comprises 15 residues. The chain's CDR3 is CASSQRGLGADTQYF. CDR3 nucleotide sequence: TGTGCCAGCAGCCAGCGGGGCCTTGGGGCAGATACGCAGTATTTT.

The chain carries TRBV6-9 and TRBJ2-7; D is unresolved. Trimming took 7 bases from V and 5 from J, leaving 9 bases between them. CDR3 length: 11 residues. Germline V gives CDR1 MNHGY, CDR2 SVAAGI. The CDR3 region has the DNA TGTGCCAGCACCTCGGGTGACGAGCAGTACTTC. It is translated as CASTSGDEQYF.

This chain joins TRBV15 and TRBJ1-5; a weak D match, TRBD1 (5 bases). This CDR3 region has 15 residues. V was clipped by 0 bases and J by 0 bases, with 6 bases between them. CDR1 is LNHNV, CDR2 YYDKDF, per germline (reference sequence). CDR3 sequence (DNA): TGTGCCACCAGCAGAGAGGGGGGTAGCAATCAGCCCCAGCATTTT. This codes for CATSREGGSNQPQHF.

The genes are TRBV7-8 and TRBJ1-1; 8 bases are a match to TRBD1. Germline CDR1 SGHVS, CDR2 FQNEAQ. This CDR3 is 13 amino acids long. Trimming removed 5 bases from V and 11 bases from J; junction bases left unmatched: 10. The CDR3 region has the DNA TGTGCCAGCAGCCCACGACAGGGGCCGCGGGCTTTCTTT. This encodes CASSPRQGPRAFF.

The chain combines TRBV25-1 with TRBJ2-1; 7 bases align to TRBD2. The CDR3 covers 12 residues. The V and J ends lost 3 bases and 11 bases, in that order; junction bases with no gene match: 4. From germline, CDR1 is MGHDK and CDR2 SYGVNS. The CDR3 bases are TGTGCCAGCAGTGAGGGGGGGAGCAAGCAGTTCTTC. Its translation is CASSEGGSKQFF.